The clone carrying this T cell receptor (beta chain) has at least ten counts. Its specificity is unknown. The source of the sample is a study of CD8 T cells in ankylosing spondylitis. General study points: As for the disease-linked clones, they showed a CD8+ phenotype and occurred at relatively low frequencies in peripheral blood. Significant enrichment of disease-linked clones was reportedly seen in matched ankylosing spondylitis synovial fluid. Past studies reported some motif variants in reactive arthritis synovial fluid and blood.

By quantitative 5'-RACE with molecular barcodes, the TCR beta libraries were made. TCRdb redid the calling of the 5' RACE reads with MiXCR, one entry per CDR3 protein. The data hold 150,000 to 200,000 distinct CDR3 sequences, with 10% to 15% observed a single time. Sample: blood, either unsorted or a sorted T cell fraction (not recorded which). The origin of this receptor is a female donor with ankylosing spondylitis or in good health (not recorded which).

The CDR3 nucleotides are TGTGCCAGCAGTTCGCGACAGTATGGCTACACCTTC. Protein: CASSSRQYGYTF. This chain joins TRBV6-6 and TRBJ1-2, with D tentatively TRBD1 (5 bases). Germline CDR1 is MNHNY and CDR2 is SVGAGI (reference sequence). Trimming stripped 4 bases from V and 5 bases from J, with 8 bases between. CDR3 length equals 12 residues.